The 28 T cell receptor beta chains below were found in one sample sequenced in a study of T cell responses to AZD1222 COVID-19 vaccine. This table comes from immunoSEQ multiplex PCR, and its TCRdb copy is limited to in-frame clones, with some not included. The table shows some 140,000 clones, with 93% occurring only once. The sequencing here drew on peripheral blood, taken on day 0 of AZD1222 vaccination. The source is an adult in good health.

The chain recombines TRBV6-6 with TRBJ1-1, with a possible D match to TRBD1 (5 bases). V was pared by 2 bases and J by 0 bases, with 13 bases between. The CDR3 extends over 16 amino acids. CDR1 is MNHNY and CDR2 is SVGAGI in the germline V gene (reference sequence). This CDR3 reads CASSYRGAPMNTEAFF. DNA for the CDR3: TGTGCCAGCAGTTACCGGGGCGCCCCCATGAACACTGAAGCTTTCTTT.

The gene calls are TRBV7-9 and TRBJ2-1, with 8 positions matching TRBD1. The junction had 1 base not matched to a gene; V was cut back by 1 base and J by 2 bases. The germline gives CDR1 SEHNR, CDR2 FQNEAQ (reference sequence). CDR3 size: 15 residues. The CDR3 coding sequence is TGTGCCAGCAGCTTAGGGACAGGGACCTACAATGAGCAGTTCTTC. Its translation: CASSLGTGTYNEQFF.

The chain carries TRBV6-5 and TRBJ2-7; D is perhaps TRBD1 (6 bases). The CDR3 has 14 amino acids. Trimming removed 8 bases from V and 0 bases from J, with 14 bases in between. Germline V CDR1 and CDR2: MNHEY, SVGAGI. The CDR3 protein is CASGRDKRSYEQYF. The CDR3 region has the DNA TGTGCCAGCGGAAGGGACAAACGCTCCTACGAGCAGTACTTC.

The chain recombines TRBV19 with TRBJ1-2; tentatively, D is TRBD1 (5 bases). Per the germline V gene, CDR1 is LNHDA and CDR2 is SQIVND (reference sequence). The CDR3 loop spans 15 amino acids. V shed 3 bases and J shed 4 bases, with 15 bases lying between them. The CDR3 here is CASSIPGTGSYGYTF. The DNA of the CDR3 is TGTGCCAGTAGTATTCCCGGGACCGGGAGCTATGGCTACACCTTC.

The chain employs TRBV5-4 and TRBJ1-4; D gene ambiguous. This CDR3 is 15 amino acids long. Germline assignment: CDR1 SGHNT and CDR2 YYREEE (reference sequence). The ends were cut back, 1 base at V and 4 bases at J, with 11 bases in the middle. CDR3 bases: TGTGCCAGCAGCTTGCGAGCGGACGGTAATGAAAAACTGTTTTTT. Translated: CASSLRADGNEKLFF.

This clone was recorded only once. This chain joins TRBV6-2 or TRBV6-3 and TRBJ2-3; D is unclear. The ends were cut back, 5 bases at V and 5 bases at J, with 14 bases in the middle. The CDR3 runs to 14 residues. Germline V gene lookup returns CDR1 MNHEY and CDR2 SVGEGT. The CDR3 coding sequence is TGTGCCAGCAGTGCCCTGCGTTATAGAGATACGCAGTATTTT. This encodes CASSALRYRDTQYF.

The gene calls are TRBV6-2 or TRBV6-3 and TRBJ2-7, with unresolved D. CDR1 MNHEY and CDR2 SVGEGT come from the germline V gene. V lost 2 bases and J lost 7, with 9 bases in between. This CDR3 spans 12 amino acids. The CDR3 coding sequence is TGTGCCAGCAGTTACCCCGGAATAGAGCAGTACTTC. It encodes CASSYPGIEQYF.

The CDR3 sequence is CASSQDRRGYTF. The CDR3 bases are TGTGCCAGCAGCCAAGATCGGCGAGGCTACACCTTC. V gene TRBV14 combines with J gene TRBJ1-2; D gene ambiguous. Trimming cost V 0 bases and J 8 bases, with 7 bases left between them. The CDR3 covers 12 residues. Germline CDR1 and CDR2: SGHDN and FVKESK.

This chain joins TRBV7-9 and TRBJ1-5; D not certain. Trimming removed 5 bases from V and 7 bases from J, with 12 bases in between. Per germline, CDR1 SEHNR and CDR2 FQNEAQ (reference sequence). CDR3 length equals 13 residues. The DNA of the CDR3 is TGTGCCAGCAGCCCGGGGTCGGGACAGCCCCAGCATTTT. Its translation is CASSPGSGQPQHF.

This chain connects TRBV24-1 to TRBJ1-1; D may be TRBD1 (5 bases). Germline loops: CDR1 KGHDR, CDR2 SFDVKD. Trimming cost V 6 bases and J 1 base, with 5 bases left between them. The CDR3 extends over 12 amino acids. CDR3 in DNA: TGTGCCACCAGTAGGGGGAACACTGAAGCTTTCTTT. It is translated as CATSRGNTEAFF.

About this clone itself: This same CDR3 is encoded by further DNA sequences in the sample. V usage is TRBV11-2 and J usage is TRBJ1-1; the D is unclear. This CDR3 is 13 amino acids long. Trimming stripped 3 bases from V and 1 base from J, with 6 bases between. CDR1 SGHAT and CDR2 FQNNGV come from the germline V gene. The CDR3 loop is CASSFRQNTEAFF. The CDR3 DNA sequence: TGTGCCAGCAGCTTTCGACAGAACACTGAAGCTTTCTTT.

This rearrangement joins TRBV6-5 to TRBJ1-6; TRBD1 might be the D (6 bases). Germline V gene lookup returns CDR1 MNHEY and CDR2 SVGAGI. This CDR3 is built from 13 residues. Trimming removed 8 bases at V and 7 bases at J, with 12 bases between. DNA of the CDR3: TGTGCCAGCCTTCGGGGGGCAAATTCACCCCTCCACTTT. Translation: CASLRGANSPLHF.

The chain joins TRBV5-1 to TRBJ2-3; D is unresolved. The germline gives CDR1 SGHRS, CDR2 YFSETQ. This CDR3 is built from 13 residues. V was shortened by 0 bases and J by 2 bases, with 4 bases between the two germline ends. As DNA, the CDR3 is TGCGCCAGCAGCTTGGCGTACACAGATACGCAGTATTTT. This sequence encodes CASSLAYTDTQYF. Full variable domain (rest looked up from reference TRBV5-1 and TRBJ2-3): KAGVTQTPRYLIKTRGQQVTLSCSPISGHRSVSWYQQTPGQGLQFLFEYFSETQRNKGNFPGRFSGRQFSNSRSEMNVSTLELGDSALYLCASSLAYTDTQYFGPGTRLTVL.

The V gene is TRBV7-9, the J gene TRBJ2-2; 9 positions match TRBD2. The CDR3 extends over 17 amino acids. CDR1 and CDR2 (germline): SEHNR, FQNEAQ (reference sequence). Trimming took 7 bases from V and 0 from J; bases not matched to a gene: 9. Here the CDR3 DNA reads TGTGCCAGCACCCTGGGACTAGCCTCAGCGAACACCGGGGAGCTGTTTTTT. This translates into CASTLGLASANTGELFF.

In the case of this clone: A read error is likely here: a far larger clone is one base away. Different DNA sequences within this sample yield the same CDR3. The chain is built from TRBV4-1 and TRBJ1-1; D remains ambiguous. V lost 3 bases and J 1 base, leaving 6 bases between the germline ends. CDR3 length equals 13 residues. Germline V gene sequence: CDR1 MGHRA, CDR2 YSYEKL. CDR3 region: CASSQGRNTEAFF. The CDR3 DNA is TGCGCCAGCAGCCAGGGCAGGAACACTGAAGCTTTCTTT.

The genes are TRBV6-5 and TRBJ1-6; D not resolved. Germline CDR1 and CDR2: MNHEY and SVGAGI. Trimming took 0 bases from V and 7 from J, leaving 10 bases between them. CDR3 length: 15 amino acids. CDR3 nucleotide sequence: TGTGCCAGCAGTTACTCTAAATCCGGGAATTCACCCCTCCACTTT. This gives the protein CASSYSKSGNSPLHF.

This chain links TRBV3-1 (or the pseudogene TRBV3-2) with TRBJ2-2; TRBD2 aligns across 8 bases. The CDR3 covers 13 residues. Per the germline V gene, CDR1 is LGHDT and CDR2 is YNNKEL (reference sequence). Trimming took 4 bases from V and 6 from J; bases not matched to a gene: 1. DNA for the CDR3: TGTGCCAGCAGCCCGGGGGGGGCCGGGGAGCTGTTTTTT. This gives the protein CASSPGGAGELFF.

In DNA, the CDR3 is TGTGCCATCAGTGAAACCATTTCTGGCCTGGGGGAGCTGTTTTTT. Translating gives CAISETISGLGELFF. The V and J genes are TRBV10-3 and TRBJ2-2; D unresolved. Trimming pared 3 bases from V and 8 bases from J, leaving 16 bases between. The germline CDR1 and CDR2 sequences are ENHRY and SYGVKD. This CDR3 comprises 15 residues.

V is TRBV9 and J is TRBJ2-5; TRBD1 might be the D (5 bases). CDR3 length equals 14 residues. The V gene lost 3 bases and the J gene lost 4 bases, with 13 bases spanning the gap. Germline CDR1 reads SGDLS; CDR2 reads YYNGEE. Written as DNA, the CDR3 is TGTGCCAGCAGCGCAAGGACAAGGGGAGAGACCCAGTACTTC. Protein: CASSARTRGETQYF.

The chain joins TRBV7-9 to TRBJ2-4; D not resolved. The germline CDR1 and CDR2 sequences are SEHNR and FQNEAQ (reference sequence). V lost 2 bases to trimming and J lost 7 bases, with 6 bases between them. The CDR3 loop spans 12 amino acids. The CDR3 protein is CASSLIVNIQYF. The CDR3 coding sequence is TGTGCCAGCAGCTTAATCGTTAACATTCAGTACTTC. Complete variable domain (other parts from reference TRBV7-9 and TRBJ2-4): DTGVSQNPRHKITKRGQNVTFRCDPISEHNRLYWYRQTLGQGPEFLTYFQNEAQLEKSRLLSDRFSAERPKGSFSTLEIQRTEQGDSAMYLCASSLIVNIQYFGAGTRLSVL.

In nucleotides, the CDR3 is TGTGCCAGCAGTCTTCCAGGGGGCACTGAAGCTTTCTTT. It codes for CASSLPGGTEAFF. The chain couples TRBV28 to TRBJ1-1; TRBD1 agrees at 7 bases. The CDR3 is 13 amino acids. Germline loops: CDR1 MDHEN, CDR2 SYDVKM. Unmatched junction bases numbered 4, after V lost 5 bases and J lost 4 bases.

The gene calls are TRBV10-1 and TRBJ2-1; 12 positions match TRBD2. V shed 3 bases and J 5 bases; nucleotides not matched to a gene: 8. Germline-derived CDR1 and CDR2 are WNHNN and SYGVQD (reference sequence). This CDR3 is built from 17 residues. CDR3 protein: CASSDSASGRAHNEQFF. The CDR3 DNA is TGCGCCAGCAGTGATTCGGCTAGCGGGAGGGCCCACAATGAGCAGTTCTTC.

V usage is TRBV19 and J usage is TRBJ1-4; D might be TRBD1 (5 bases). The V and J ends lost 3 bases and 7 bases respectively, with 12 bases between them. CDR3 length: 14 amino acids. Germline values: CDR1 LNHDA, CDR2 SQIVND (reference sequence). The CDR3 coding sequence is TGTGCCAGTAGTATGGTAGAGGGGCGTGAAAAACTGTTTTTT. This codes for CASSMVEGREKLFF.

V is TRBV28 and J is TRBJ1-5; D unclear. Between the trimmed V and J ends, which lost 8 bases and 1 base, there was a span of 15 bases. The CDR3 is made up of 15 amino acids. Per the germline V gene, CDR1 is MDHEN and CDR2 is SYDVKM. The CDR3 loop reads CASYNTGLSNQPQHF. The CDR3 DNA reads TGTGCCAGCTACAATACGGGATTAAGCAATCAGCCCCAGCATTTT.

The genes are TRBV19 and TRBJ1-1, with 7 bases fitting TRBD1. Germline lookup yields CDR1 LNHDA and CDR2 SQIVND (reference sequence). There are 15 residues in the CDR3. Germline trimming cut 3 bases from V and 0 bases from J; bases unmatched to any gene: 4. Here the CDR3 reads CASSMGTALNTEAFF. As DNA, the CDR3 is TGTGCCAGTAGTATGGGGACAGCACTGAACACTGAAGCTTTCTTT.

The chain has TRBV6-6 and TRBJ2-2; 8 bases line up with TRBD1. Germline trimming cut 5 bases from V and 4 bases from J; bases unmatched to any gene: 6. This CDR3 is 15 amino acids long. The germline V gene encodes CDR1 MNHNY and CDR2 SVGAGI (reference sequence). The CDR3 sequence is CASSPGQGSTGELFF. CDR3 coding DNA: TGTGCCAGCAGTCCTGGACAGGGATCCACCGGGGAGCTGTTTTTT.

This rearrangement joins TRBV28 to TRBJ2-2; either TRBD1 or TRBD2 may supply D (5 bases each). V was clipped by 10 bases and J by 0 bases, with 12 bases between them. The germline gives CDR1 MDHEN, CDR2 SYDVKM. This CDR3 contains 14 residues. CDR3 protein: CATGADSNTGELFF. CDR3 DNA sequence: TGTGCCACCGGGGCGGACTCGAACACCGGGGAGCTGTTTTTT.

This CDR3 reads CASSSAWTGSYEQYF. The CDR3 coding sequence is TGTGCCAGCAGTTCTGCGTGGACGGGCTCCTACGAGCAGTACTTC. The rearrangement links TRBV28 to TRBJ2-7; D remains unclear. CDR1 is MDHEN and CDR2 is SYDVKM in the germline V gene. This CDR3 contains 15 residues. V lost 4 bases and J 0 bases, leaving 13 bases between the germline ends.